This is a list of T cell receptor beta chains from one sample in a study of T-cell memory formation after mild COVID-19. MiXCR was run by TCRdb on the 5' RACE reads, yielding one entry per CDR3 protein. The sample yields about 210,000 distinct CDR3 sequences, over 9.5% seen once. Material: PBMCs or a T cell subset sorted from them (not recorded which). The receptors come from a young man who had mild COVID-19 (a few samples of this study predate the infection). Cell type and time point are not known. The CDR3 runs from the conserved cysteine through the conserved F or W. A D gene is named only where the DNA matches it firmly. Size tells how often a clone was seen (once, few, many) or the class of an expanded clone, and some rows leave it out.

V	size	J	D	DNA	CDR3
TRBV7-3	.	TRBJ1-2	.	TGTGCCAGCAGCTTAGTTGTTGAACAGGGTAACTATGGCTACACCTTC	CASSLVVEQGNYGYTF
TRBV24-1	.	TRBJ2-3	TRBD2	TGTGCCACCGGGAGGGGCACAGATACGCAGTATTTT	CATGRGTDTQYF
TRBV5-1	.	TRBJ2-5	TRBD2	TGCGCCAGCAGCAGATTAGCGGGGGGGCCGGAGACCCAGTACTTC	CASSRLAGGPETQYF
TRBV12-3/TRBV12-4	.	TRBJ1-5	TRBD1	TGTGCCAGCAGTGGACAGGGAGACAATCAGCCCCAGCATTTT	CASSGQGDNQPQHF
TRBV11-2	few	TRBJ2-6	.	TGTGCCAGCAGCTTTTTAGACTCTGGGGCCAACGTCCTGACTTTC	CASSFLDSGANVLTF
TRBV5-1	.	TRBJ2-5	.	TGCGCCAGCAGCCCTCAGCACGGGTTTCAAGAGACCCAGTACTTC	CASSPQHGFQETQYF
TRBV9	.	TRBJ1-2	.	TGTGCCAGCAGCGTAGGGGCCCCCCTCACGCTCTATGGCTACACCTTC	CASSVGAPLTLYGYTF
TRBV4-3	few	TRBJ1-6	.	TGCGCCAGCAGCCAAGATCCCCCTGGGGGGTTGGCCGGCTATAATTCACCCCTCCACTTT	CASSQDPPGGLAGYNSPLHF
TRBV4-1	.	TRBJ1-5	TRBD1	TGCGCCAGCAGCCAAGTGTTAGCCTCAGGGACAGGGGGCAATCAGCCCCAGCATTTT	CASSQVLASGTGGNQPQHF
TRBV29-1	many	TRBJ1-4	.	TGCAGCGTTGAGAGGGTTAATGAAAAACTGTTTTTT	CSVERVNEKLFF
TRBV28	.	TRBJ2-1	TRBD2	TGTGCCAGCAGGGCGGGGGGGCGAAATGAGCAGTTCTTC	CASRAGGRNEQFF
TRBV18	.	TRBJ1-1	.	TGTGCCAGCTCCCCAGGATTCACTGAAGCTTTCTTT	CASSPGFTEAFF
TRBV4-1	few	TRBJ1-5	.	TGCGCCAGCAGCCAGCTCCCGGGACAATTCAATCAGCCCCAGCATTTT	CASSQLPGQFNQPQHF
TRBV18	.	TRBJ2-4	.	TGTGCCAGCTCCCCTATCGCGGGTATGAACATTCAGTACTTC	CASSPIAGMNIQYF
TRBV5-1	few	TRBJ2-1	.	TGCGCCAGCAGCCAGGACGGTCCTCCAGATGAGCAGTTCTTC	CASSQDGPPDEQFF
TRBV5-1	many	TRBJ2-5	.	TGCGCCAGCAGCTTTGGCGTTATGGAGACCCAGTACTTC	CASSFGVMETQYF
TRBV20-1	few	TRBJ2-5	.	TGCAGTGCTAGTAGGGGGACCCAAGAGACCCAGTACTTC	CSASRGTQETQYF
TRBV5-1	few	TRBJ2-5	TRBD2	TGCGCCAGCAGCTTTGGGACTAGCGGGGGATCAGAGACCCAGTACTTC	CASSFGTSGGSETQYF
TRBV20-1	many	TRBJ2-3	.	TGCAGTGCTCCTAACCGGGACAGCACAGATACGCAGTATTTT	CSAPNRDSTDTQYF
TRBV19	.	TRBJ1-1	.	TGTGCCAGTAGGGACAGACAGAACACTGAAGCTTTCTTT	CASRDRQNTEAFF
TRBV3-1	many	TRBJ2-7	.	TGTGCCAGCAGCCAAAGGGAGGAGCAGTACTTC	CASSQREEQYF
TRBV7-2	.	TRBJ2-5	.	TGTGCCAGCAGCTACTACGGGGACCAAGAGACCCAGTACTTC	CASSYYGDQETQYF
TRBV6-2/TRBV6-3	.	TRBJ1-2	.	TGTGCCAGCAGCCAAGGGGTCCCGCCGGGCTACACCTTC	CASSQGVPPGYTF
TRBV3-1	.	TRBJ2-5	.	TGTGCCAGCAGCCAAGATGATGGGCCGCGCTTCGAGACCCAGTACTTC	CASSQDDGPRFETQYF
TRBV20-1	few	TRBJ2-1	TRBD2	TGCAGTGCTAGAGATCCGGGTAGCGGGGGCTACAATGAGCAGTTCTTC	CSARDPGSGGYNEQFF
TRBV6-6	few	TRBJ2-1	TRBD2	TGTGCCAGCAGTGACTATAGCGGGAACCCTTACAATGAGCAGTTCTTC	CASSDYSGNPYNEQFF
TRBV7-2	few	TRBJ2-3	.	TGTGCCAGCAGCTTAAGGCGGGGCACCCCCACAGATACGCAGTATTTT	CASSLRRGTPTDTQYF
TRBV3-1	.	TRBJ1-4	TRBD1	TGTGCCAGCACCCCAGACAGGGTTAATGAAAAACTGTTTTTT	CASTPDRVNEKLFF
TRBV20-1	few	TRBJ2-3	.	TGCAGTGCTAGAGATACAGGGATAGATACGCAGTATTTT	CSARDTGIDTQYF
TRBV10-3	.	TRBJ2-5	.	TGTGCCATCAGTCTAAGTGGCGAGACCCAGTACTTC	CAISLSGETQYF
TRBV19	.	TRBJ2-2	TRBD2	TGTGCCAGTACGGGGGGGCCGTACACCGGGGAGCTGTTTTTT	CASTGGPYTGELFF
TRBV7-9	many	TRBJ2-4	TRBD2	TGTGCCAGCAGCCCCCGGGGGGGCGGCCCATCGGCCAAAAACATTCAGTACTTC	CASSPRGGGPSAKNIQYF
TRBV6-5	.	TRBJ2-5	.	TGTGCCAGCAGTTACTCAGGGGGGTTAGGCCAAGAGACCCAGTACTTC	CASSYSGGLGQETQYF
TRBV20-1	.	TRBJ1-5	TRBD1	TGCAGTGCTAGAGGACAGGGTCAGCCCCAGCATTTT	CSARGQGQPQHF
TRBV10-3	.	TRBJ2-3	.	TGTGCCATCAGTGAAACACTCACAGATACGCAGTATTTT	CAISETLTDTQYF
TRBV7-2	.	TRBJ1-2	.	TGTGCCAGCAGCTTAGGGCAGGGCAGGGGAATCTATGGCTACACCTTC	CASSLGQGRGIYGYTF
TRBV7-9	.	TRBJ2-7	.	TGTGCCAGCAGCTTCTGGGGCAGGGACGAGCAGTACTTC	CASSFWGRDEQYF
TRBV11-2	.	TRBJ2-2	TRBD1	TGTGCCAATGGGGACAGGAACACCGGGGAGCTGTTTTTT	CANGDRNTGELFF
TRBV4-3	.	TRBJ2-7	.	TGCGCCAGCAGCTGGACGGCCAGCTACTCCTACGAGCAGTACTTC	CASSWTASYSYEQYF
TRBV12-3/TRBV12-4	.	TRBJ2-2	.	TGTGCCAGCAGTTTTTTAGTAGCCGGGGAGCTGTTTTTT	CASSFLVAGELFF
TRBV18	.	TRBJ2-1	.	TGTGCCAGCTCCCCACAAGATGAGCAGTTCTTC	CASSPQDEQFF
TRBV5-1	few	TRBJ1-3	.	TGCGCCAGCAAGGAAGAACCCTCTGGAAACACCATATATTTT	CASKEEPSGNTIYF
TRBV12-3/TRBV12-4	many	TRBJ2-5	TRBD2	TGTGCCAGCAGAGTTAGCGGGGGAAATCAAGAGACCCAGTACTTC	CASRVSGGNQETQYF
TRBV7-2	few	TRBJ2-3	.	TGTGCCAGCAGCTTATTCGGTGCGGGGGCCGCGGATACGCAGTATTTT	CASSLFGAGAADTQYF
TRBV5-1	few	TRBJ2-1	TRBD1	TGCGCCAGCAGCGACGGAAGGTCCAGGGGGCGGAATGAGCAGTTCTTC	CASSDGRSRGRNEQFF
TRBV18	few	TRBJ2-2	.	TGTGCCAGCTCACCACTACAGGAGGTCACCGGGGAGCTGTTTTTT	CASSPLQEVTGELFF
TRBV6-2/TRBV6-3	few	TRBJ2-7	.	TGTGCCAGCAGCAAAGAGGTCGGCAGCTCCTACGAGCAGTACTTC	CASSKEVGSSYEQYF
TRBV20-1	.	TRBJ2-3	.	TGCAGTGCTAGAGACCCAACTTCGCGAGGGCCAGATACGCAGTATTTT	CSARDPTSRGPDTQYF
TRBV6-5	.	TRBJ2-5	TRBD2	TGTGCCACCCAGGGAGGGGAGACCCAGTACTTC	CATQGGETQYF
TRBV4-3	few	TRBJ2-3	.	TGCGCCAGCAGCCAAGAATGGAGCGGACCCACTGATACGCAGTATTTT	CASSQEWSGPTDTQYF
TRBV20-1	few	TRBJ1-1	.	TGCAGTGCTGGACGGAACACTGAAGCTTTCTTT	CSAGRNTEAFF
TRBV5-1	few	TRBJ2-6	.	TGCGCCAGCACCATCCTTCCGACAGCCCAAGGGGCTGGGGCCAACGTCCTGACTTTC	CASTILPTAQGAGANVLTF
TRBV20-1	.	TRBJ2-5	TRBD2	TGCAGTGCTTTTAGCGGGGGGCGTCAAGAGACCCAGTACTTC	CSAFSGGRQETQYF
TRBV27	few	TRBJ2-1	.	TGTGCCAGCAGCCCCTTAGGGGTCCTACTCAACAATGAGCAGTTCTTC	CASSPLGVLLNNEQFF
TRBV5-1	few	TRBJ1-2	.	TGCGCCAGCAGCTTGGCCGATCGAGGTCTGGATGGCTACACCTTC	CASSLADRGLDGYTF
TRBV5-5	few	TRBJ1-2	.	TGTGCCAGCAGCTTGGATTTTCGGGGCTACACCTTC	CASSLDFRGYTF
TRBV6-2/TRBV6-3	few	TRBJ2-6	.	TGTGCCAGCAGCTTGACGGCCCGGGGGGCCAACGTCCTGACTTTC	CASSLTARGANVLTF